Each of the 23 T cell receptor beta chains below was sequenced from the same sample in a study of technical replicates of blood from a handful of donors. TCRdb's copy holds only in-frame clones and misses some; the assay was immunoSEQ multiplex PCR. The sample holds approximately 77,000 clones, roughly 92% seen once. The sample taken for sequencing was T cells isolated from PBMCs. Every receptor here comes from a human donor in good health.

The V gene is TRBV2, the J gene TRBJ2-6; 7 positions match TRBD1. The CDR3 has 17 residues. V gave up 5 bases and J gave up 0 bases; unmatched junction bases: 7. Germline V CDR1 and CDR2: SNHLY, FYNNEI. CDR3 in amino acids: CASSKGTDLSGANVLTF. In DNA form, the CDR3 reads TGTGCCAGCAGTAAAGGGACAGACCTCTCTGGGGCCAACGTCCTGACTTTC. Filled out from reference TRBV2 and TRBJ2-6, the complete variable domain reads EPEVTQTPSHQVTQMGQEVILRCVPISNHLYFYWYRQILGQKVEFLVSFYNNEISEKSEIFDDQFSVERPDGSNFTLKIRSTKLEDSAMYFCASSKGTDLSGANVLTFGAGSRLTVL.

The gene calls are TRBV5-1 and TRBJ2-3; maybe TRBD1 (5 bases). Germline CDR1 and CDR2: SGHRS and YFSETQ. V gave up 0 bases and J gave up 0 bases, with 11 bases separating them. The CDR3 runs to 16 residues. The CDR3 here is CASSLEGAFSTDTQYF. CDR3 DNA sequence: TGCGCCAGCAGCTTGGAAGGGGCGTTCAGCACAGATACGCAGTATTTT.

The rearrangement links TRBV4-2 to TRBJ2-7; 12 bases line up with TRBD2. CDR3 size: 19 residues. Per germline, CDR1 LGHNA and CDR2 YNFKEQ. The V gene end was trimmed by 0 bases and the J gene end by 3 bases; junction bases not matched to a gene: 12. CDR3 nucleotides: TGTGCCAGCAGCCAAGATCTAGCGACTAGCGGGAGATCGGGCTACGAGCAGTACTTC. This encodes CASSQDLATSGRSGYEQYF.

The chain has TRBV7-3 and TRBJ2-1; weak D call: TRBD2 (5 bases). The germline V gene encodes CDR1 SGHTA and CDR2 FQGTGA. The CDR3 runs 16 residues. The V and J ends lost 1 base and 0 bases respectively, with 10 bases between them. The CDR3 sequence: CASSLNPGSSYNEQFF. The CDR3, as DNA: TGTGCCAGCAGCTTAAATCCGGGGAGCTCCTACAATGAGCAGTTCTTC. Full variable domain (missing parts from reference TRBV7-3 and TRBJ2-1): GAGVSQTPSNKVTEKGKYVELRCDPISGHTALYWYRQSLGQGPEFLIYFQGTGAADDSGLPNDRFFAVRPEGSVSTLKIQRTERGDSAVYLCASSLNPGSSYNEQFFGPGTRLTVL.

The chain employs TRBV7-3 and TRBJ2-2; unclear D gene. The CDR3 loop spans 11 amino acids. V was trimmed by 4 bases and J by 7 bases, leaving 4 bases between them. Germline V gene lookup returns CDR1 SGHTA and CDR2 FQGTGA. CDR3 in DNA: TGTGCCAGCAGCTCCGGCGGGGAGCTGTTTTTT. Amino acids: CASSSGGELFF.

The chain uses TRBV4-1 and TRBJ2-7, with TRBD1 matching over 9 bases. The CDR3 is made up of 14 amino acids. V shed 7 bases, J shed 0 bases, and the junction held 4 bases outside the gene matches. Germline values: CDR1 MGHRA, CDR2 YSYEKL. The DNA of the CDR3 is TGCGCCAGCAAGGGGACAGGGCCCTCCTACGAGCAGTACTTC. Protein sequence: CASKGTGPSYEQYF.

For the CDR3, the DNA is TGCGCCAGCAGCCGATTAGCGGGAGGGCCGGGTACAGATACGCAGTATTTT. It translates to CASSRLAGGPGTDTQYF. The genes are TRBV4-1 and TRBJ2-3, with 11 bases identical to TRBD2. The CDR3 sequence is 17 residues long. Per germline, CDR1 MGHRA and CDR2 YSYEKL. V was pared by 4 bases and J by 3 bases, with 9 bases of the junction left unmatched.

In this sample, this clone turned up once. The chain recombines TRBV11-2 with TRBJ1-2, with D maybe TRBD1 (6 bases). The V and J ends lost 5 bases and 4 bases respectively, with 11 bases between them. The CDR3 sequence is 13 residues long. Per the germline V gene, CDR1 is SGHAT and CDR2 is FQNNGV. CDR3: CASSHRASYGYTF. The CDR3 DNA reads as TGTGCCAGCAGCCACAGGGCTAGCTATGGCTACACCTTC.

The chain has TRBV9 and TRBJ1-1, with 7 bases identical to TRBD1. From germline, CDR1 is SGDLS and CDR2 YYNGEE. The CDR3 contains 16 residues. With V trimmed by 1 base and J by 3 bases, 9 bases remained unmatched. DNA for the CDR3: TGTGCCAGCAGCGTAACAGGGGCCCAACCTTACACTGAAGCTTTCTTT. It translates to CASSVTGAQPYTEAFF.

The chain is built from TRBV5-1 and TRBJ2-7, with TRBD1 identical over 9 bases. The CDR3 runs to 14 residues. The V gene's germline CDR1 is SGHRS and CDR2 YFSETQ. V lost 6 bases to trimming and J lost 4 bases; unmatched junction nucleotides: 8. The CDR3 reads CASTQRTGVYEQYF. CDR3 DNA: TGCGCCAGCACTCAAAGGACAGGGGTATACGAGCAGTACTTC.

The chain combines TRBV6-5 with TRBJ1-1, with D tentatively TRBD1 (6 bases). The length of the CDR3 is 13 residues. The V end lost 7 bases, the J end lost 4 bases, and 13 bases lay between the germline ends. CDR1 is MNHEY, CDR2 SVGAGI, per germline. CDR3 amino acids: CASTGQGLTEAFF. CDR3 coding DNA: TGTGCCAGCACTGGGCAGGGGCTCACTGAAGCTTTCTTT.

The table lists this clone with a count of one. This sequence joins TRBV2 and TRBJ2-7; 12 nucleotides agree with TRBD1. CDR1 and CDR2 from the germline V gene are SNHLY and FYNNEI. Germline trimming cut 4 bases from V and 2 bases from J; bases unmatched to any gene: 3. The CDR3 runs to 15 residues. DNA of the CDR3: TGTGCCAGCAGTGCCGGGACAGGGGGCACCTACGAGCAGTACTTC. This gives the protein CASSAGTGGTYEQYF.

The V gene is TRBV7-9, the J gene TRBJ1-5, with 9 positions matching TRBD1. Germline V CDR1 and CDR2: SEHNR, FQNEAQ (reference sequence). The CDR3 is made up of 12 amino acids. The junction had 6 bases not matched to a gene; V was cut back by 11 bases and J by 7 bases. Here the CDR3 reads CAVRQGDQPQHF. The CDR3 DNA reads TGTGCCGTTAGACAGGGGGACCAGCCCCAGCATTTT.

The genes are TRBV5-1 and TRBJ2-3; 9 bases line up with TRBD2. Per germline, CDR1 SGHRS and CDR2 YFSETQ. With V trimmed by 0 bases and J by 2 bases, 4 bases remained unmatched. This CDR3 has 16 residues. CDR3 residues: CASSLGGLATTDTQYF. In DNA, the CDR3 is TGCGCCAGCAGCTTGGGGGGACTAGCAACCACAGATACGCAGTATTTT.

The chain links TRBV19 to TRBJ1-5; TRBD1 might be the D (5 bases). This CDR3 spans 10 amino acids. Trimming removed 11 bases at V and 9 bases at J, with 11 bases between. Germline CDR1 and CDR2: LNHDA and SQIVND (reference sequence). The CDR3 DNA follows: TGTGCCCCTCGGGGGGGGCCCCAGCATTTT. Its translation is CAPRGGPQHF.

This clone has more than one count but fewer than ten. This chain links TRBV5-6 with TRBJ2-3; 10 positions agree with TRBD2. Germline CDR1 SGHDT, CDR2 YYEEEE. V lost 2 bases to trimming and J lost 2 bases; unmatched junction nucleotides: 5. This CDR3 is built from 16 residues. The DNA for the CDR3 is TGTGCCAGCAGCTTAACTAGCGGGGATCTCACAGATACGCAGTATTTT. Its protein is CASSLTSGDLTDTQYF.

CDR3 loop: CASSFQTQRSGYGYTF. For the CDR3, the DNA is TGTGCCAGCAGCTTCCAGACCCAACGCTCAGGCTATGGCTACACCTTC. V gene TRBV7-9 combines with J gene TRBJ1-2, with unresolved D. Germline values: CDR1 SEHNR, CDR2 FQNEAQ (reference sequence). Between the trimmed V and J ends, which lost 3 bases and 4 bases, there was a span of 18 bases. CDR3 size: 16 residues. Full variable domain (missing parts from reference TRBV7-9 and TRBJ1-2): DTGVSQNPRHKITKRGQNVTFRCDPISEHNRLYWYRQTLGQGPEFLTYFQNEAQLEKSRLLSDRFSAERPKGSFSTLEIQRTEQGDSAMYLCASSFQTQRSGYGYTFGSGTRLTVV.

The chain employs TRBV7-9 and TRBJ1-5, with 7 bases identical to TRBD1. Germline CDR1 and CDR2: SEHNR and FQNEAQ (reference sequence). This CDR3 has 14 amino acids. V trimming: 1 base; J trimming: 7 bases; junction bases outside the gene matches: 4. CDR3 protein: CASSLGGQAQPQHF. In nucleotides, the CDR3 is TGTGCCAGCAGCTTAGGCGGACAGGCACAGCCCCAGCATTTT.

The rearrangement uses TRBV7-6 and TRBJ2-5; TRBD2 might be the D (6 bases). From germline, CDR1 is SGHVS and CDR2 FNYEAQ. The CDR3 spans 14 residues. V lost 1 base and J lost 4, with 10 bases in between. The CDR3 loop reads CASSLDAGRETQYF. The CDR3, as DNA: TGTGCCAGCAGCTTAGATGCGGGACGAGAGACCCAGTACTTC. Full variable domain (outside the CDR3, taken from reference TRBV7-6 and TRBJ2-5): GAGVSQSPRYKVTKRGQDVALRCDPISGHVSLYWYRQALGQGPEFLTYFNYEAQQDKSGLPNDRFSAERPEGSISTLTIQRTEQRDSAMYRCASSLDAGRETQYFGPGTRLLVL.

The chain is built from TRBV15 and TRBJ1-1, with 9 bases identical to TRBD1. Germline trimming cut 3 bases from V and 5 bases from J; bases unmatched to any gene: 7. This CDR3 contains 15 residues. Per the germline V gene, CDR1 is LNHNV and CDR2 is YYDKDF (reference sequence). CDR3 in amino acids: CATSSPGQGLTEAFF. The CDR3 DNA sequence: TGTGCCACCAGCAGTCCGGGACAGGGTTTAACTGAAGCTTTCTTT.

The chain combines TRBV2 with TRBJ2-7, with no clear D. This CDR3 spans 13 amino acids. The germline V and J ends were trimmed by 4 bases and 2 bases, with 9 bases remaining between them. Germline V gene sequence: CDR1 SNHLY, CDR2 FYNNEI. CDR3 nucleotide sequence: TGTGCCAGCAGTGTGCGCCCTCCCTACGAGCAGTACTTC. Protein product: CASSVRPPYEQYF. The complete variable domain, with remaining parts taken from reference TRBV2 and TRBJ2-7, reads EPEVTQTPSHQVTQMGQEVILRCVPISNHLYFYWYRQILGQKVEFLVSFYNNEISEKSEIFDDQFSVERPDGSNFTLKIRSTKLEDSAMYFCASSVRPPYEQYFGPGTRLTVT.

V and J are TRBV7-2 and TRBJ2-7, with 9 bases identical to TRBD2. Trimming removed 5 bases from V and 2 bases from J; junction bases left unmatched: 7. Germline values: CDR1 SGHTA, CDR2 FQGNSA. This CDR3 spans 15 amino acids. CDR3 sequence (DNA): TGTGCCAGCAGCCCCTTGTCTAGCGGGGCCTACGAGCAGTACTTC. This translates into CASSPLSSGAYEQYF.

The chain joins TRBV6-1 to TRBJ2-7; tentatively, D is TRBD1 (6 bases). The germline CDR1 and CDR2 sequences are MNHNS and SASEGT. Deletions cut 0 bases from V and 2 bases from J, with 14 bases between. The CDR3 has 16 residues. The CDR3 bases are TGTGCCAGCAGTGAAGCCCATGTAGGGGGAGCCTACGAGCAGTACTTC. Protein: CASSEAHVGGAYEQYF.